These T cell receptor beta chains were read from a single sample in a study of cytomegalovirus exposure and HLA in healthy donors. Sequencing was performed with immunoSEQ multiplex PCR; in TCRdb, only in-frame clones are kept and a portion is missing. Among approximately 82,000 clones listed, over 9% were seen once. The specimen was PBMCs. The receptors here all came from a man between 60 and 75 years old in good health and CMV-seropositive. Each CDR3 is given with its conserved first and last residue. D genes are given only for firm matches. Clone sizes are given selectively: once, few, many, or a class where the clone is expanded.

size	V	J	D	CDR3	DNA
NA	TRBV6-1	TRBJ2-1	NA	CASSEARWGVAEQFF	TGTGCCAGCAGTGAAGCGCGGTGGGGAGTGGCTGAGCAGTTCTTC
few	TRBV7-9	TRBJ2-1	NA	CASSFRSPSGNEQFF	TGTGCCAGCAGCTTTCGTTCCCCTTCGGGCAATGAGCAGTTCTTC
few	TRBV30	TRBJ2-1	NA	CAWSLVRNEQFF	TGTGCCTGGTCCTTAGTGAGGAATGAGCAGTTCTTC
few	TRBV18	TRBJ1-1	NA	CASRRRGGPMDTEAFF	TGTGCCAGTCGACGAAGGGGAGGGCCGATGGACACTGAAGCTTTCTTT
few	TRBV7-2	TRBJ1-5	TRBD1	CASSSTGVGGNQPQHF	TGTGCCAGCAGCTCGACAGGGGTAGGGGGCAATCAGCCCCAGCATTTT
NA	TRBV2	TRBJ1-4	NA	CASSEGATNEKLFF	TGTGCCAGCAGTGAGGGAGCAACTAATGAAAAACTGTTTTTT
NA	TRBV16	TRBJ2-1	NA	CASSRSGYQSYNEQFF	TGTGCCAGCAGCCGTAGCGGCTACCAATCCTACAATGAGCAGTTCTTC
NA	TRBV5-1	TRBJ1-1	TRBD1	CASRLVGANSYRGPDSNTEAFF	TGCGCCAGCAGGCTTGTTGGCGCCAATAGCTACAGGGGCCCCGATAGTAACACTGAAGCTTTCTTT
few	TRBV2	TRBJ2-1	NA	CASRDSFNEQFF	TGTGCCAGCCGGGACTCTTTCAATGAGCAGTTCTTC
few	TRBV4-1	TRBJ2-7	TRBD2	CASSQDRGGSSDEQYF	TGCGCCAGCAGCCAAGATCGGGGCGGGAGCAGCGACGAGCAGTACTTC
NA	TRBV28	TRBJ1-2	NA	CASSPGLPGRGYTF	TGTGCCAGCAGTCCGGGACTTCCGGGAAGAGGCTACACCTTC
NA	TRBV6-1	TRBJ1-2	TRBD1	CAGGTGDGYGYTF	TGTGCCGGGGGGACAGGGGATGGGTATGGCTACACCTTC
few	TRBV6-5	TRBJ2-7	NA	CASSSTSYEQYF	TGTGCCAGCAGTTCGACTAGCTACGAGCAGTACTTC